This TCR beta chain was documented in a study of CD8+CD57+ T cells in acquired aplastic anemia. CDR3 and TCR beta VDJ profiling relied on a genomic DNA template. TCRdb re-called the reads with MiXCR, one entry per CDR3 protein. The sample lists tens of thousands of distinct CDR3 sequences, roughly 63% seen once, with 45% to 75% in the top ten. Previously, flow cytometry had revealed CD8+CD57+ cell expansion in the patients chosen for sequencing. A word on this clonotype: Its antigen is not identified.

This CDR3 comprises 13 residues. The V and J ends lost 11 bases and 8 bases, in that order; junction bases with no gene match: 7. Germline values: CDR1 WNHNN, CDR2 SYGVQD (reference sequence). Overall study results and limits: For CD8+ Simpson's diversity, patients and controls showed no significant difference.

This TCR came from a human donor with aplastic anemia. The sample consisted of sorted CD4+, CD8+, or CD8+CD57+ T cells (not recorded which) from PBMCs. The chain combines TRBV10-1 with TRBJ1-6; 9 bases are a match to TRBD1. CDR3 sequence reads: CAGRTGVDSPLHF. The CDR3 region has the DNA TGCGCCGGACGGACAGGGGTTGATTCACCCCTCCACTTT.